This T cell receptor (beta chain) was sequenced for a study of blood T cell repertoires in COVID-19. Sequencing was performed with immunoSEQ multiplex PCR; in TCRdb, only in-frame clones are kept and a portion is missing. The table records roughly 55,000 clones, around 86% of them present only once. To note about this clone: This same CDR3 is encoded by further DNA sequences in the sample.

The sample comprised peripheral blood. This TCR derives from a man aged 45-65 years with active COVID-19.

For the CDR3, the DNA is TGTGCCAGCAGCTTAGTAGCAGGACTCTACGAGCAGTACTTC. Its protein product is CASSLVAGLYEQYF. V is TRBV11-2 and J is TRBJ2-7; TRBD2 might be the D (5 bases). Germline V CDR1 and CDR2: SGHAT, FQNNGV. Trimming removed 1 base from V and 3 bases from J, with 10 bases in between. The CDR3 runs to 14 residues.